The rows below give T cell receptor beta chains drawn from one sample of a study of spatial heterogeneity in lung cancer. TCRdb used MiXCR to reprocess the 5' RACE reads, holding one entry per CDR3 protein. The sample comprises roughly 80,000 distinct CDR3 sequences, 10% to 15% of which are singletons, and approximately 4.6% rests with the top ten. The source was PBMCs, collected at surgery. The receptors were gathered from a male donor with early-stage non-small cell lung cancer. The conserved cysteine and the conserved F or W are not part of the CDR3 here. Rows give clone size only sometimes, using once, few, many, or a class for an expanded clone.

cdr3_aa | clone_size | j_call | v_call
ASSQDSSKNTEAF | few | TRBJ1-1 | TRBV4-1
ASSDDRGPGANVLT | . | TRBJ2-6 | TRBV25-1
ASSQETEQY | many | TRBJ2-7 | TRBV3-1
ASSQHSGGFFPGYT | . | TRBJ1-2 | TRBV3-1
ASSLMVRDEQF | . | TRBJ2-1 | TRBV7-9
SARLAGEVTDTQY | . | TRBJ2-3 | TRBV20-1
ASSYRTGDGYT | many | TRBJ1-2 | TRBV6-2/TRBV6-3
SVEEEDAAIAKNIQY | . | TRBJ2-4 | TRBV29-1
ASRSGQTRGQPQH | many | TRBJ1-5 | TRBV28
ASSYRDKTDTQY | few | TRBJ2-3 | TRBV7-2
ASSLLTGYTEAF | many | TRBJ1-1 | TRBV12-3/TRBV12-4
ASTVAGEADNEQF | . | TRBJ2-1 | TRBV6-5
ASQRDTSINTEAF | . | TRBJ1-1 | TRBV25-1
SARGNYEQF | few | TRBJ2-1 | TRBV20-1
ASSQGGNTEAF | many | TRBJ1-1 | TRBV3-1
ASSIYRPTEDTMNTEAF | . | TRBJ1-1 | TRBV11-3
SARVSGANVLT | . | TRBJ2-6 | TRBV29-1
SVGTYYEQY | . | TRBJ2-7 | TRBV20-1
SARPGIYNEQF | . | TRBJ2-1 | TRBV20-1
ASSLAERQPQH | few | TRBJ1-5 | TRBV11-2
SVEVRSYEQY | . | TRBJ2-7 | TRBV29-1
ASRLQGTSGRSEDTQY | . | TRBJ2-3 | TRBV11-2
ASSTSGPQGYT | few | TRBJ1-2 | TRBV19
ACGGGRADTQY | few | TRBJ2-3 | TRBV30
ASSQGGLNTEAF | . | TRBJ1-1 | TRBV3-1
ASSLAGTGGYGYT | few | TRBJ1-2 | TRBV5-1
AFHRVKYQETQY | few | TRBJ2-5 | TRBV23-1
ASSQEGGTDTQY | few | TRBJ2-3 | TRBV4-2
ASSIAAPNEKLF | few | TRBJ1-4 | TRBV19
ASSLEKEFYNEQF | . | TRBJ2-1 | TRBV9
ASERTSSQETQY | once | TRBJ2-5 | TRBV10-2
ASGGTQNSPLH | . | TRBJ1-6 | TRBV19
ASSSTGNGHEQY | . | TRBJ2-7 | TRBV5-1
ASRPRTDPTDEQY | . | TRBJ2-7 | TRBV5-1
ASVDQGEQY | few | TRBJ2-7 | TRBV5-1
ASSEAGGPRTEAF | . | TRBJ1-1 | TRBV6-1
ASGTTSGGAYNEQF | . | TRBJ2-1 | TRBV7-8
ASSWAGGLSYNEQF | few | TRBJ2-1 | TRBV7-2
ASSLASGYYNEQF | . | TRBJ2-1 | TRBV11-1
ATLETGYTGELF | . | TRBJ2-2 | TRBV15
ASSLGQGAGNTIY | few | TRBJ1-3 | TRBV7-9
ASSEFEITGDSGANVLT | . | TRBJ2-6 | TRBV6-1
ASRGSSYEQY | few | TRBJ2-7 | TRBV13
ASSSRDSVYEQY | . | TRBJ2-7 | TRBV12-3/TRBV12-4
ASSLGTSGGYNEQF | few | TRBJ2-1 | TRBV5-4
ASSQEGGFQETQY | few | TRBJ2-5 | TRBV3-1
ASSLREGTGELF | . | TRBJ2-2 | TRBV5-4
ASSPVLAGYNEQF | . | TRBJ2-1 | TRBV7-9
ASSSGRGGTDTQY | many | TRBJ2-3 | TRBV11-2